This T cell receptor beta chain was observed in a study of blood T cell repertoires in COVID-19. Study overall: The United States, Italy and Spain provided the acute and convalescent COVID-19 samples. The analysed material was cDNA or gDNA that came from T cells, B-cell-depleted T cells, or PBMCs.

Authors' data handling: Estimates of nucleated cell counts were drawn from the amplification of reference gene primers. Data came from immunoSEQ multiplex PCR; TCRdb stores just in-frame clones and leaves some out. The DNA gave D and trimming, while V, J and clone size come from that table. The sample carries fewer than 250,000 clones, approximately 84% recorded once. This CDR3 has 13 residues. In germline, CDR1 is GTSNPN, CDR2 SVGIG (reference sequence). V shed 8 bases and J 5 bases; nucleotides not matched to a gene: 4. In this sample, this clone turned up once. The V gene is TRBV30, the J gene TRBJ2-5; 14 bases match TRBD2. Source material: peripheral blood. The TCR comes from a woman of 80 years or more with acute or convalescent COVID-19. The CDR3 coding sequence is TGTGCCGGGGGACTAGCGGGAGTGGAGACCCAGTACTTC. This sequence encodes CAGGLAGVETQYF.